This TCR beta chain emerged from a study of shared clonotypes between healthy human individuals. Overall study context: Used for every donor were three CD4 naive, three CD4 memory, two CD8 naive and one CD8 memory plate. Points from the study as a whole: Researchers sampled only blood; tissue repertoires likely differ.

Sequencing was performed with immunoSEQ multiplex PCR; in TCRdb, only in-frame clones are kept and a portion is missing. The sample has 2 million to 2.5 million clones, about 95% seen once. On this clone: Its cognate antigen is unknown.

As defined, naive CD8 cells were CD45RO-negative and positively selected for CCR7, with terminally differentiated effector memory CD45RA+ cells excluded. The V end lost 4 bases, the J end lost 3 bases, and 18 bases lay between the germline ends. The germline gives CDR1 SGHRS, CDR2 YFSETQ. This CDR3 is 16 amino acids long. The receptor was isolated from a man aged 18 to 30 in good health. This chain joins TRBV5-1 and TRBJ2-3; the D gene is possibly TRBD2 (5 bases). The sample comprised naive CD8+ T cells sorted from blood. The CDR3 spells CASSLRSGSLTDTQYF. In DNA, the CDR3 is TGCGCCAGCAGCCTCCGGTCTGGGAGTCTTACAGATACGCAGTATTTT.